Detailed here is one TCR beta chain. These data come from a study of blood T cell repertoires in COVID-19. Generated by immunoSEQ multiplex PCR, the TCRdb table keeps only in-frame clones and is missing some. This table holds under 150,000 clones, about 80% found once. With V trimmed by 5 bases and J by 2 bases, 9 bases remained unmatched. The germline CDR1 and CDR2 sequences are MNHEY and SMNVEV (reference sequence). This CDR3 is 16 amino acids long. The rearrangement links TRBV27 to TRBJ2-3, with 8 bases fitting TRBD2. The source of this sequence is a human donor in a cohort sampled during active COVID-19. Sequenced: peripheral blood. The DNA for the CDR3 is TGTGCCAGCAGTCCCTTAGCGGGAATTATCACAGATACGCAGTATTTT. It is translated as CASSPLAGIITDTQYF.